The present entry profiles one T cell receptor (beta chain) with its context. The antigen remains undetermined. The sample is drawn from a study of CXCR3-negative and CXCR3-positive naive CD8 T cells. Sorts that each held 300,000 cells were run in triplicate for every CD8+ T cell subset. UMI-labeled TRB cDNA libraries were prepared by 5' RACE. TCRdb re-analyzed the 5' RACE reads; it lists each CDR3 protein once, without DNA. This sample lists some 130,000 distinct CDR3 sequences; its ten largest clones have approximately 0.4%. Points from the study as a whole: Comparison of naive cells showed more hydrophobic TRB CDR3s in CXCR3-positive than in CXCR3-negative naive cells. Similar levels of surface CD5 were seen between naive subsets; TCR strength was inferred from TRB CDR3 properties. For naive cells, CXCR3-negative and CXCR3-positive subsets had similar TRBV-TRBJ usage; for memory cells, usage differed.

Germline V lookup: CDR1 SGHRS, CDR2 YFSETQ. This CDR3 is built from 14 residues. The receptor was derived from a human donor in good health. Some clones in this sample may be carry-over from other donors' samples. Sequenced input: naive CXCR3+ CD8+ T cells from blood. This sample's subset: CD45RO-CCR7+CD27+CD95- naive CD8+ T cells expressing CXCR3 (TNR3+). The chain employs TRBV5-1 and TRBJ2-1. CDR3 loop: CASREGYGYYEQYF.